This T cell receptor (beta chain) was captured by sequencing in a study of blood T cell repertoires in COVID-19. Study context: T cells, B-cell-depleted T cells, or PBMCs supplied cDNA or gDNA.

Source study methods: Amplification with reference gene primers provided the estimates of nucleated cell counts. Clones were read by immunoSEQ multiplex PCR, and TCRdb kept only the in-frame ones, dropping some. V and J calls and clone size are those listed in that table; D and trimming were worked out from the DNA. The sample consists of roughly 200,000 clones, 70% to 90% of them appearing once. From germline, CDR1 is MNHEY and CDR2 SMNVEV (reference sequence). The junction had 8 bases not matched to a gene; V was cut back by 5 bases and J by 5 bases. This CDR3 is 15 amino acids long. This rearrangement joins TRBV27 to TRBJ2-1; TRBD2 agrees at 8 bases. Sequenced sample: peripheral blood. The sequence came from a man in his 60s with acute or convalescent COVID-19. The DNA for the CDR3 is TGTGCCAGCAGTAGGACTAGCTTAACCCACAATGAGCAGTTCTTC. This translates into CASSRTSLTHNEQFF.